This T cell receptor (beta chain) was profiled in a study of blood T cell repertoires in COVID-19. This clone has just a few counts. Libraries were prepared by immunoSEQ multiplex PCR; TCRdb keeps only in-frame clonotypes and omits some of them. Here the sample spans about 72,000 clones, roughly 87% being singletons. The sequencing sample was made of peripheral blood. The TCR comes from a human donor in a cohort sampled during active COVID-19.

The CDR3 here is CASSRQGAATEAFF. The CDR3 DNA reads TGTGCCAGCAGTCGACAGGGGGCGGCCACTGAAGCTTTCTTT. This chain connects TRBV6-5 to TRBJ1-1; the match to TRBD1 covers 10 bases. This CDR3 is 14 amino acids long. The V and J ends lost 5 bases and 4 bases, in that order; junction bases with no gene match: 4. Germline values: CDR1 MNHEY, CDR2 SVGAGI.